This T cell receptor beta chain was identified in a study of regulatory T cells in long-lasting Graves disease. The TCR beta library used iRepertoire HTBI primers with Arm-PCR amplification of CDR3. In the original workflow: The samples yielded roughly 64 TRBV and 14 to 15 TRBJ segments. Via MiXCR, TCRdb re-called the multiplex PCR reads, giving one row per CDR3 protein. TCRdb, rather than the study authors, made the V and J calls. The table shows more than 450,000 distinct CDR3 sequences, with 12% occurring only once. Time point: newly diagnosed GD, antithyroid drugs for less than 3 months. PBMC-extracted RNA yielded the TCR library. In germline, CDR1 is MNHEY, CDR2 SMNVEV (reference sequence). The CDR3 is 13 amino acids. In the case of this clonotype: An end of the junction does not agree with germline; a read error may underlie this.

These same data were also listed under a study on T cells in Graves' hyperthyroidism and ophthalmopathy.

This specimen was peripheral blood mononuclear cells (PBMCs), taken at new diagnosis, from a patient treated with antithyroid drugs. The genes are TRBV27 and TRBJ2-2; TRBD2 might be the D (6 bases). This receptor was taken from a woman aged 25 to 39 with Graves disease. Written as DNA, the CDR3 is TGTGCCAGCAGTGGGACGAACACCGGGGGGCTGTTTTTT. It specifies CASSGTNTGGLFF.